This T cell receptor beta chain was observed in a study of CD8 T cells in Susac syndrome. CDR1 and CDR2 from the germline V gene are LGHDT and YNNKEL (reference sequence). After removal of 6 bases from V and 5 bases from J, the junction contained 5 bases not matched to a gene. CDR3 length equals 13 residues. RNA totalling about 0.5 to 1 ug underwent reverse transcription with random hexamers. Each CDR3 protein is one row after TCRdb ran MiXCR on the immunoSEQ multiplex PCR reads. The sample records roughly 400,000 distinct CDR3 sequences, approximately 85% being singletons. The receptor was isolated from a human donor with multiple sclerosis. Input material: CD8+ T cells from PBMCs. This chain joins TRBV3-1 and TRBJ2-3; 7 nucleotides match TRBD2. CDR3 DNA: TGTGCCAGCAGGGGGGGGAGTCTAGATACGCAGTATTTT. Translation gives CASRGGSLDTQYF.